This entry features one T cell receptor beta chain sequence. The antigen is not known. This CDR3 contains 16 residues. Trimming stripped 1 base from V and 4 bases from J, with 13 bases between. Germline V gene sequence: CDR1 LNHDA, CDR2 SQIVND (reference sequence). The sample belongs to a study of T cell responses to AZD1222 COVID-19 vaccine. Assay: immunoSEQ multiplex PCR; the TCRdb copy retains only in-frame clones and omits some. The sample records about 99,000 clones, roughly 92% being singletons. Study results and limitations: Baseline seropositives among AZD1222 recipients totaled only 5 to 7.

This receptor was taken from an adult in good health. Specimen: peripheral blood, collected on day 0 of AZD1222 vaccination. The chain uses TRBV19 and TRBJ1-4; D not resolved. The DNA for the CDR3 is TGTGCCAGTAGTATAGTTCGGACGGCTTATAATGAAAAACTGTTTTTT. It encodes CASSIVRTAYNEKLFF.